The 21 T cell receptor beta chains below come from one sample, sequenced in a study of blood T cell repertoires in COVID-19. The method was immunoSEQ multiplex PCR; TCRdb's version includes in-frame clones alone and lacks a portion of them. The sample carries around 190,000 clones, about 85% recorded once. The sequenced sample was peripheral blood. Receptors were obtained from a woman in her sixties with acute or convalescent COVID-19.

The chain links TRBV11-2 to TRBJ2-5; 11 nucleotides match TRBD1. V dropped 0 bases and J dropped 5; count of bases not matched to a gene: 8. CDR3 length: 17 residues. CDR1 SGHAT and CDR2 FQNNGV come from the germline V gene. CDR3 in amino acids: CASSLDRGTGGVETQYF. The CDR3 nucleotides are TGTGCCAGCAGCTTAGATAGGGGGACAGGGGGAGTTGAGACCCAGTACTTC.

The chain joins TRBV6-5 to TRBJ2-2; TRBD1 aligns across 9 bases. Per germline, CDR1 MNHEY and CDR2 SVGAGI. V shed 2 bases, J shed 6 bases, and the junction held 4 bases outside the gene matches. CDR3 length equals 15 residues. The CDR3 here is CASSYGQGIAGELFF. In DNA form, the CDR3 reads TGTGCCAGCAGTTACGGACAGGGGATCGCCGGGGAGCTGTTTTTT.

Details on this clone: The junction shows a germline mismatch at one end, possibly a read error. This chain uses TRBV7-9 with TRBJ1-3, with 8 bases lining up with TRBD1. This CDR3 is built from 12 residues. In germline, CDR1 is SEHNR, CDR2 FQNEAQ (reference sequence). Written as DNA, the CDR3 is TGTGCCAGCAGCTCTGGGAACGGACAGGGCACTTTT. Residues: CASSSGNGQGTF.

The chain links TRBV28 to TRBJ1-5, with D uncertain. The CDR3 runs 13 residues. The V end lost 4 bases, the J end lost 3 bases, and 7 bases lay between the germline ends. In germline, CDR1 is MDHEN, CDR2 SYDVKM. CDR3 region: CASSSPYNQPQHF. In nucleotides, the CDR3 is TGTGCCAGCAGTTCCCCTTACAATCAGCCCCAGCATTTT.

The chain is built from TRBV6-5 and TRBJ2-7, with 9 bases fitting TRBD1. The CDR3 length is 14 residues. After removal of 6 bases from V and 2 bases from J, the junction contained 5 bases not matched to a gene. The V gene's germline CDR1 is MNHEY and CDR2 SVGAGI. CDR3 in amino acids: CASRVDRGPYEQYV. CDR3 nucleotide sequence: TGTGCCAGCAGGGTGGACAGGGGCCCCTACGAGCAGTACGTC.

The chain employs TRBV6-5 and TRBJ1-6; D gene ambiguous. The length of the CDR3 is 16 residues. V shed 2 bases and J shed 5 bases, with 13 bases lying between them. From germline, CDR1 is MNHEY and CDR2 SVGAGI. CDR3: CASSYLFAGNNSPLHF. CDR3 DNA sequence: TGTGCCAGCAGTTACCTTTTCGCGGGTAATAATTCACCCCTCCACTTT.

The rearrangement links TRBV27 to TRBJ1-2, with 8 bases aligning to TRBD1. The V gene's germline CDR1 is MNHEY and CDR2 SMNVEV (reference sequence). V was pared by 2 bases and J by 5 bases, with 4 bases of the junction left unmatched. The length of the CDR3 is 14 residues. The CDR3: CASSLNRGWYGYTF. In DNA, the CDR3 is TGTGCCAGCAGTTTAAACAGGGGGTGGTATGGCTACACCTTC.

The genes are TRBV2 and TRBJ2-1; D uncertain. Trimming took 2 bases from V and 0 from J, leaving 8 bases between them. The CDR3 has 15 residues. Germline V lookup: CDR1 SNHLY, CDR2 FYNNEI. The CDR3 loop reads CASSELSSSYNEQFF. The CDR3 DNA sequence: TGTGCCAGCAGTGAACTCTCGAGCTCCTACAATGAGCAGTTCTTC.

This chain uses TRBV2 with TRBJ2-1, with 9 bases aligning to TRBD1. J lost 4 bases, V lost 6 bases, and 13 bases had no gene match. The CDR3 has 17 amino acids. The germline V gene encodes CDR1 SNHLY and CDR2 FYNNEI. The CDR3 is CASRSGRTGDTYNEQFF. The CDR3 DNA sequence: TGTGCCAGCAGGTCAGGGAGGACAGGGGACACGTACAATGAGCAGTTCTTC.

This clone was found once. The chain couples TRBV28 to TRBJ1-2; D not resolved. In germline, CDR1 is MDHEN, CDR2 SYDVKM. The CDR3 spans 11 residues. Trimming cost V 10 bases and J 5 bases, with 11 bases left between them. The CDR3 is CATLTRYGYTF. CDR3 in DNA: TGTGCCACCCTTACCAGATATGGCTACACCTTC.

The CDR3, as DNA: TGTGCCAGCAGCCTCACCGGAGGTGAGCAGTTCTTC. Protein product: CASSLTGGEQFF. The rearrangement uses TRBV3-1 (or the pseudogene TRBV3-2) and TRBJ2-1, with D perhaps TRBD2 (5 bases). CDR1 is LGHDT, CDR2 YNNKEL, per germline (reference sequence). The CDR3 extends over 12 amino acids. Trimming removed 4 bases at V and 9 bases at J, with 10 bases between.

This sequence joins TRBV5-6 and TRBJ1-3; D is unresolved. Germline CDR1 and CDR2: SGHDT and YYEEEE. The CDR3 length is 14 residues. V lost 2 bases to trimming and J lost 2 bases, with 8 bases between them. DNA of the CDR3: TGTGCCAGCAGCTTAAGAGGAGCTGGAAACACCATATATTTT. Protein: CASSLRGAGNTIYF. Based on the CDR3 plus reference TRBV5-6 and TRBJ1-3, the full variable domain is DAGVTQSPTHLIKTRGQQVTLRCSPKSGHDTVSWYQQALGQGPQFIFQYYEEEERQRGNFPDRFSGHQFPNYSSELNVNALLLGDSALYLCASSLRGAGNTIYFGEGSWLTVV.

The chain employs TRBV5-4 and TRBJ2-7, with D perhaps matching TRBD1 (7 bases). Germline values: CDR1 SGHNT, CDR2 YYREEE (reference sequence). CDR3 size: 15 residues. V was cut by 3 bases and J by 2 bases, with 15 bases left in between. Here the CDR3 DNA reads TGTGCCAGCAGCTCAGGAGGGGACAGCCCCTACGAGCAGTACTTC. Its protein is CASSSGGDSPYEQYF.

V gene TRBV7-3 combines with J gene TRBJ2-5; possible D gene TRBD2, 5 bases. The CDR3 totals 13 residues. Trimming removed 5 bases from V and 2 bases from J, with 9 bases in between. Germline-derived CDR1 and CDR2 are SGHTA and FQGTGA. The CDR3 nucleotides read TGTGCCAGCAGCGCAGGACTTCAAGAGACCCAGTACTTC. This translates into CASSAGLQETQYF.

The rearrangement links TRBV11-3 to TRBJ2-3, with D possibly TRBD1 on 6 matching bases. There are 16 residues in the CDR3. Trimming cost V 8 bases and J 0 bases, with 18 bases left between them. Germline CDR1 SGHNT, CDR2 YENEEA. This CDR3 is CASSQSGTTSTDTQYF. The CDR3 DNA follows: TGTGCCAGCTCTCAATCCGGGACAACTAGCACAGATACGCAGTATTTT.

This clone was found once. The CDR3 sequence: CAIKGTSTSGKYTGELFF. The CDR3 coding sequence is TGTGCCATCAAAGGAACTTCGACTAGCGGTAAATACACCGGGGAGCTGTTTTTT. The chain links TRBV10-3 to TRBJ2-2; the match to TRBD2 covers 9 bases. Trimming at V came to 7 bases and at J to 3 bases, leaving 15 bases not matched to a gene. From germline, CDR1 is ENHRY and CDR2 SYGVKD. The CDR3 consists of 18 residues.

The genes are TRBV7-6 and TRBJ2-7; D is perhaps TRBD2 (6 bases). The CDR3 is 15 amino acids. In germline, CDR1 is SGHVS, CDR2 FNYEAQ. V lost 0 bases to trimming and J lost 3 bases, with 12 bases between them. CDR3 nucleotide sequence: TGTGCCAGCAGCTTAGCAGGAGGGTTCAGCTACGAGCAGTACGTC. Translation gives CASSLAGGFSYEQYV.

The rearrangement joins TRBV28 to TRBJ2-7; TRBD2 matches at 13 bases. The CDR3 has 20 residues. Germline V CDR1 and CDR2: MDHEN, SYDVKM. J gave up 2 bases and V 2 bases, and 15 bases lay outside the gene matches. The CDR3 DNA sequence: TGTGCCAGCAGTTTAGGGGCCGGGACTAGCGGGAATGGGGACCCCTACGAGCAGTACTTC. This sequence encodes CASSLGAGTSGNGDPYEQYF.

This clone was seen at least ten times. The CDR3 bases are TGTGCCAGCAGTACGGGGAATTCACCCCTCCACTTT. Protein sequence: CASSTGNSPLHF. The chain recombines TRBV6-5 with TRBJ1-6; D not certain. The V gene lost 5 bases and the J gene lost 7 bases, with 6 bases spanning the gap. The CDR3 is 12 residues long. The germline CDR1 and CDR2 sequences are MNHEY and SVGAGI.

The chain recombines TRBV9 with TRBJ1-1, with 8 positions matching TRBD1. CDR3 length: 15 amino acids. With 4 bases clipped from V and 1 base from J, the junction kept 6 bases outside the gene matches. CDR1 and CDR2 (germline): SGDLS, YYNGEE. CDR3 residues: CASSTHGTGNTEAFF. CDR3 coding DNA: TGTGCCAGCAGCACCCACGGGACAGGGAACACTGAAGCTTTCTTT. Using reference TRBV9 and TRBJ1-1 for the parts outside the CDR3, the full variable domain is DSGVTQTPKHLITATGQRVTLRCSPRSGDLSVYWYQQSLDQGLQFLIQYYNGEERAKGNILERFSAQQFPDLHSELNLSSLELGDSALYFCASSTHGTGNTEAFFGQGTRLTVV.

The chain couples TRBV4-1 to TRBJ2-3; 11 bases line up with TRBD2. The CDR3 spans 17 residues. Trimming removed 1 base from V and 2 bases from J; junction bases left unmatched: 5. From germline, CDR1 is MGHRA and CDR2 YSYEKL. Here the CDR3 reads CASSQGLAGGITDTQYF. In DNA, the CDR3 is TGCGCCAGCAGCCAAGGGCTAGCGGGAGGTATCACAGATACGCAGTATTTT.